The 21 T cell receptor beta chains presented below share a single source sample, sequenced in a study of blood T cells in healthy people across ages. Primers used in a second PCR of roughly 7 to 12 cycles were a sample-barcoded 5' primer and a J-beta primer mix. TCRdb reprocessed the 5' RACE reads with MiXCR, giving one entry per CDR3 protein. The data show approximately 810,000 distinct CDR3 sequences, around 28% seen once. Sequenced input: blood. The origin of the receptors is a woman older than 75 in good health.

The gene calls are TRBV7-2 and TRBJ2-1, with D unclear. The CDR3 is 15 residues long. Germline CDR1 and CDR2: SGHTA and FQGNSA. V lost 0 bases, J lost 10 bases, and 16 bases lay in between. The CDR3 nucleotides read TGTGCCAGCAGCTTAGCGGGCACTACAGCGCAGGAGCAGTTCTTC. Its protein product is CASSLAGTTAQEQFF.

On this clonotype: A clone one base away is much larger, so this may be a read error. The chain recombines TRBV5-1 with TRBJ2-5; 10 nucleotides align to TRBD2. Germline V gene data show CDR1 as SGHRS and CDR2 as YFSETQ. V lost 1 base, J lost 11 bases, and 14 bases stayed unmatched. The CDR3 contains 16 residues. The CDR3 nucleotides are TGCGCCAGCAGCTTGCCTAGCGGGGGTGACTACAATGAGCAGTACTTC. Amino acid sequence: CASSLPSGGDYNEQYF. Full variable domain (rest looked up from reference TRBV5-1 and TRBJ2-5): KAGVTQTPRYLIKTRGQQVTLSCSPISGHRSVSWYQQTPGQGLQFLFEYFSETQRNKGNFPGRFSGRQFSNSRSEMNVSTLELGDSALYLCASSLPSGGDYNEQYFGPGTRLLVL.

The table lists this clonotype with many counts. This rearrangement joins TRBV7-2 to TRBJ2-3, with 14 bases matching TRBD2. Germline V gives CDR1 SGHTA, CDR2 FQGNSA. J lost 6 bases, V lost 0 bases, and 11 bases had no gene match. The CDR3 has 19 amino acids. The CDR3, as DNA: TGTGCCAGCAGCTTAGCCCCCCCCGGGACTAGCGGGGGTTCGGATACGCAGTATTTT. Amino acids: CASSLAPPGTSGGSDTQYF.

As to this clonotype: With a much larger clone just one base away, this may be a read error. The chain uses TRBV20-1 and TRBJ2-5; D may be TRBD2 (6 bases). The CDR3 has 15 amino acids. Germline CDR1 and CDR2: DFQATT and SNEGSKA (reference sequence). Trimming removed 0 bases from V and 11 bases from J, with 22 bases in between. CDR3 sequence (DNA): TGCAGTGCTAGAGATCGGGGGACCGCGCGGAATGAGCAGTACTTC. It codes for CSARDRGTARNEQYF.

This clonotype was picked up many times. The V call is TRBV6-2 or TRBV6-3, the J call TRBJ1-5, with D maybe TRBD1 (5 bases). The CDR3 covers 14 residues. Trimming shortened V by 0 bases and J by 9 bases, and 12 bases separated the two germline ends. Germline assignment: CDR1 MNHEY and CDR2 SVGEGT. The CDR3 is CASSYSAQGGPQHF. The CDR3 bases are TGTGCCAGCAGTTACTCGGCCCAGGGCGGGCCCCAGCATTTT.

V usage is TRBV7-2 and J usage is TRBJ1-5; weak D call: TRBD1 (5 bases). Germline values: CDR1 SGHTA, CDR2 FQGNSA. The CDR3 is made up of 15 amino acids. V was cut by 1 base and J by 4 bases, with 11 bases left in between. CDR3 region: CASSLGSGLNQPQHF. For the CDR3, the DNA is TGTGCCAGCAGCTTAGGGTCGGGACTTAATCAGCCCCAGCATTTT. Drawing the rest from reference TRBV7-2 and TRBJ1-5, the complete variable domain is GAGVSQSPSNKVTEKGKDVELRCDPISGHTALYWYRQSLGQGLEFLIYFQGNSAPDKSGLPSDRFSAERTGGSVSTLTIQRTQQEDSAVYLCASSLGSGLNQPQHFGDGTRLSIL.

Remarks on this clonotype: Just one base apart from a much larger clone, this may be a read error. The genes are TRBV6-2 or TRBV6-3 and TRBJ2-3, with 12 bases that match TRBD2. The CDR3 is 17 residues long. The V gene end was trimmed by 2 bases and the J gene end by 1 base; junction bases not matched to a gene: 4. Per germline, CDR1 MNHEY and CDR2 SVGEGT. CDR3 nucleotides: TGTGCCAGCAGTTACAAGGCTAGCGGGGGGGGCACAGATACGCAGTATTTT. This sequence encodes CASSYKASGGGTDTQYF.

About this clonotype itself: A clone one base away is much larger, so this may be a read error. The chain uses TRBV12-3 or TRBV12-4 and TRBJ2-1, with D unresolved. The CDR3 consists of 14 residues. Trimming took off 4 bases at V and 7 bases at J, with 14 bases between the two ends. Here the CDR3 DNA reads TGTGCCAGCAGTTGGGTTCAGTACGGTAATGAGCAGTTCTTC. This codes for CASSWVQYGNEQFF.

This clonotype was picked up a small number of times. This sequence joins TRBV10-1 and TRBJ2-2; D might be TRBD1 (5 bases). Germline CDR1 reads WNHNN; CDR2 reads SYGVQD (reference sequence). The CDR3 is 14 residues long. Trimming left V 4 bases short and J 5 bases short, with 11 bases between. CDR3 nucleotides: TGCGCCAGCAGTGTAAGGGGATCGACCGGGGAGCTGTTTTTT. This encodes CASSVRGSTGELFF.

The sample holds many counts of this clonotype. The V gene is TRBV6-5, the J gene TRBJ2-3; 7 nucleotides align to TRBD2. CDR1 MNHEY and CDR2 SVGAGI come from the germline V gene. Trimming removed 8 bases from V and 2 bases from J; junction bases left unmatched: 4. CDR3 length equals 13 residues. The CDR3 reads CASHAGVTDTQYF. The CDR3 DNA is TGTGCCAGCCACGCGGGGGTCACAGATACGCAGTATTTT.

This clonotype was observed a handful of times. The gene calls are TRBV5-5 and TRBJ1-4; D might be TRBD1 (5 bases). Germline lookup yields CDR1 SGHKS and CDR2 YYEKEE (reference sequence). Trimming removed 1 base from V and 6 bases from J, with 7 bases in between. The CDR3 sequence is 13 residues long. The CDR3 nucleotides read TGTGCCAGCAGCTTGTTGGGGGATGAAAAACTGTTTTTT. Its translation: CASSLLGDEKLFF.

This clonotype was counted ten times or more. This may come from a read error, since a much larger clone is one base off. This rearrangement joins TRBV6-4 to TRBJ2-3, with TRBD2 matching 9 bases. The CDR3 has 15 residues. The germline V gene encodes CDR1 MRHNA and CDR2 SNTAGT. The CDR3 loop is CASSDSSGSTNTQYF. CDR3 coding DNA: TGTGCCAGCAGTGACTCTAGCGGGAGCACAAATACGCAGTATTTT.

This clonotype was counted at least ten times. The chain uses TRBV10-2 and TRBJ2-7, with 9 bases aligning to TRBD1. Per germline, CDR1 WSHSY and CDR2 SAAADI. V lost 0 bases and J lost 9; bases outside the gene matches: 6. The CDR3 has 14 amino acids. The DNA of the CDR3 is TGCGCCAGCAGTGAGTCGGGGACAGGGCGCGGGCAGTACTTC. The encoded protein is CASSESGTGRGQYF.

The CDR3 protein is CDGGGPREYF. The CDR3 nucleotides are TGTGACGGGGGCGGGCCGCGGGAGTACTTC. The rearrangement uses TRBV21-1 and TRBJ2-5; TRBD1, the table's D call, lacks a check against the DNA. TRBV21-1 is a known pseudogene. The CDR3 is 10 amino acids.

The chain links TRBV5-1 to TRBJ2-5; 7 bases fit TRBD2. Germline V gene sequence: CDR1 SGHRS, CDR2 YFSETQ. The CDR3 runs to 16 residues. The V gene end was trimmed by 0 bases and the J gene end by 5 bases; junction bases not matched to a gene: 10. In nucleotides, the CDR3 is TGCGCCAGCAGCTTGGCCATACGGGAGGCCCGGGAGACCCAGTACTTC. This gives the protein CASSLAIREARETQYF.

The rearrangement uses TRBV29-1 and TRBJ2-1; maybe TRBD2 (6 bases). Trimming pared 4 bases from V and 0 bases from J, leaving 16 bases between. The CDR3 length is 16 residues. The germline V gene has CDR1 SQVTM and CDR2 ANQGSEA. CDR3 sequence: CSVVAEGLISYNEQFF. CDR3 DNA: TGCAGCGTTGTTGCGGAGGGCCTTATCTCCTACAATGAGCAGTTCTTC.

This clonotype was detected ten times or more. The chain joins TRBV29-1 to TRBJ2-7; TRBD2 is a possible D gene (5 bases). CDR1 and CDR2 (germline): SQVTM, ANQGSEA. This CDR3 spans 13 amino acids. V was cut by 4 bases and J by 2 bases, with 12 bases left in between. CDR3 region: CSVVFSVTYEQYF. The CDR3 DNA follows: TGCAGCGTTGTTTTTAGCGTCACCTACGAGCAGTACTTC.

This clonotype was counted only a few times. This sequence joins TRBV5-8 and TRBJ2-3, with a tentative D call TRBD2 (5 bases). Trimming pared 0 bases from V and 13 bases from J, leaving 15 bases between. Germline V lookup: CDR1 SGHTS, CDR2 YDEGEE. The CDR3 totals 13 residues. Here the CDR3 DNA reads TGTGCCAGCAGCTTGGCCCCTCCGAAAGCGGAGTATTTT. Its protein product is CASSLAPPKAEYF.

This clonotype was seen repeatedly, ten times or more. The chain links TRBV7-2 to TRBJ1-4; D is unresolved. The CDR3 contains 15 residues. Trimming took 2 bases from V and 7 from J, leaving 14 bases between them. CDR1 SGHTA and CDR2 FQGNSA come from the germline V gene. In DNA form, the CDR3 reads TGTGCCAGCAGCTTAAGTTTGGCACGAGGTGAAAAACTGTTTTTT. This encodes CASSLSLARGEKLFF.

On this clonotype itself: This may stem from a read error, because a much larger clone lies one nucleotide away. CDR3 nucleotides: TGTGCCAGCAGCCCACAGTACACCAATCAGCCCCAGCATTTT. Translation: CASSPQYTNQPQHF. The J gene is TRBJ1-5, the V gene TRBV27, with D uncertain. The CDR3 covers 14 residues. CDR1 and CDR2 from the germline V gene are MNHEY and SMNVEV (reference sequence). V lost 6 bases and J 3 bases, leaving 12 bases between the germline ends.

The table lists this clonotype with a few counts. The chain has TRBV6-5 and TRBJ1-2, with a weak D call TRBD1 (5 bases). The V gene lost 6 bases and the J gene lost 3 bases, with 14 bases spanning the gap. Germline CDR1 is MNHEY and CDR2 is SVGAGI. There are 14 residues in the CDR3. DNA for the CDR3: TGTGCCAGCAGCCCCGGGGGTTCCTACTATGGCTACACCTTC. Translating it yields CASSPGGSYYGYTF.